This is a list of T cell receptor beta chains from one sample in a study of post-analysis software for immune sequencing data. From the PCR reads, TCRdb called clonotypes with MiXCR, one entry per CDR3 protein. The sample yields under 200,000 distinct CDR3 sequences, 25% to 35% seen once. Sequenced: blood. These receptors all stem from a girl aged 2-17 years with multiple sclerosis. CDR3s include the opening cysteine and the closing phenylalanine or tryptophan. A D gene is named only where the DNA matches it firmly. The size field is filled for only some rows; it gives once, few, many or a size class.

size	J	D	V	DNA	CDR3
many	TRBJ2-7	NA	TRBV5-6	TGTGCCAGCAGCTCAAGCGGGTTGAGCTCCTACGAGCAGTACTTC	CASSSSGLSSYEQYF
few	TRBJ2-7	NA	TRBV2	TGTGCCAGCAGTTTTTACAGGGCTCACGAGCAGTACTTC	CASSFYRAHEQYF
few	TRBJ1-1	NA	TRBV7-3	TGTGCCAGCAGCCCGGGACAGAACACTGAAGCTTTCTTT	CASSPGQNTEAFF
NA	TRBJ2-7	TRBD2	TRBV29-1	TGCAGCGTCGGAGGTAGCGGGGGGCCGAGCTCCTACGGGCAGTACTTC	CSVGGSGGPSSYGQYF
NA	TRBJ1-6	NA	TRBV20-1	TGCAGTGCTTCCAGACAGGAAGGGAGTTCACCCCTCCACTTT	CSASRQEGSSPLHF
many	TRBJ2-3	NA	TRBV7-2	TGTGCCAGCAGCTCCCCCGGGACTCCGCAGTATTTT	CASSSPGTPQYF
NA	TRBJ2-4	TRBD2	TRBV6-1	TGTGCCAGCAGTGAATCAGTTAGCGGGAGGGCTTTTGGAGCCAAAAACATTCAGTACTTC	CASSESVSGRAFGAKNIQYF
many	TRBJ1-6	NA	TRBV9	TGTGCCAGCAGCGTAGAAAGGGATTCACCCCTCCACTTT	CASSVERDSPLHF
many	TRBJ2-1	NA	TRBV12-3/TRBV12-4	TGTGCCAGCAGGGCGGGGCGGTTAGTGTTCTTC	CASRAGRLVFF
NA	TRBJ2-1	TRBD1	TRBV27	TGTGCCAGCAGTAAGGACAGGGTCGGTGAGCAGTTCTTC	CASSKDRVGEQFF
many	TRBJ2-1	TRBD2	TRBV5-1	TGCGCCAGCAGCTCGGGACTAGCGGGGTGGAGTGAGCAGTTCTTC	CASSSGLAGWSEQFF